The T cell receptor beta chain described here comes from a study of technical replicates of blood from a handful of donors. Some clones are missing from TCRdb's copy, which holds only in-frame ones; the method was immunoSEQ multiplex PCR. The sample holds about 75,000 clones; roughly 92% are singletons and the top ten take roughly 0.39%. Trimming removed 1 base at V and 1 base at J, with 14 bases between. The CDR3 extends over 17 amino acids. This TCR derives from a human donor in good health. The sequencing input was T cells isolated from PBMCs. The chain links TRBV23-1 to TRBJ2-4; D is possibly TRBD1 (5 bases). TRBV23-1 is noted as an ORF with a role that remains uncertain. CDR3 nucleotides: TGCGCCAGCAGTCAATTGGGGCGTGTGGTGGCCAAAAACATTCAGTACTTC. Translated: CASSQLGRVVAKNIQYF.